These 14 T cell receptor beta chains were sequenced from one sample in a study of spatial heterogeneity in lung cancer. Findings and limits, study-wide: Tumors with more nonsynonymous mutations had more expanded intratumoral alpha and beta TCRs.

Sample time point: sample taken at primary tumor resection. No antigen is known for these receptors. In TCRdb, the 5' RACE reads were re-called with MiXCR into one record per CDR3 protein. Here the sample spans 5,000 to 6,000 distinct CDR3 sequences, over 13% being singletons. The sequencing here drew on lung tumor tissue, taken at surgery. All receptors come from a male donor with early-stage non-small cell lung cancer.

This clonotype was detected ten times or more. The library was prepared for alpha chains; this beta chain is a stray read, so its frequency means little. This chain links TRBV9 with TRBJ1-1; D perhaps matches TRBD1 (5 bases). CDR1 SGDLS and CDR2 YYNGEE come from the germline V gene. The CDR3 is 16 amino acids. V lost 4 bases and J lost 1, with 17 bases in between. CDR3 loop: CASSTGVIRGNTEAFF. DNA for the CDR3: TGTGCCAGCAGCACGGGGGTGATCCGGGGGAACACTGAAGCTTTCTTT.

By share, this clonotype ranks as medium-sized. This beta chain turned up in a library designed for alpha chains; as an off-target read, its abundance says little. V gene TRBV7-8 combines with J gene TRBJ2-7; TRBD1 agrees at 9 bases. The CDR3 length is 16 residues. The trim removed 5 bases at V and 0 bases at J, leaving 8 bases unmatched. Germline CDR1 and CDR2: SGHVS and FQNEAQ. The CDR3 loop reads CASSPTGTGPSYEQYF. The CDR3 region has the DNA TGTGCCAGCAGCCCGACCGGGACAGGGCCCTCCTACGAGCAGTACTTC.

To note about this clonotype: With the library built for alpha chains, this beta chain is off target and its frequency is not meaningful. The rearrangement uses TRBV7-2 and TRBJ2-6; the D gene is possibly TRBD1 (6 bases). Trimming removed 8 bases at V and 4 bases at J, with 12 bases between. CDR1 and CDR2 from the germline V gene are SGHTA and FQGNSA. CDR3 size: 14 residues. The CDR3 region is CASYRVSGANVLTF. The CDR3 nucleotides read TGTGCCAGCTACAGGGTCTCGGGGGCCAACGTCCTGACTTTC.

Details on this clonotype: A read error may produce the germline difference seen at one junction end. The size of this beta chain means little, since it is a stray read in a library made for alpha chains. The CDR3 protein is CASGQGGREGTEAFF. The CDR3, as DNA: TGTGCCAGCGGCCAAGGAGGGAGGGAGGGCACTGAAGCTTTCTTT. This chain joins TRBV3-1 and TRBJ1-1; no firm D call. Per germline, CDR1 LGHDT and CDR2 YNNKEL (reference sequence). The CDR3 spans 15 residues.

In this sample, this clonotype is medium-sized. The size of this beta chain means little, since it is a stray read in a library made for alpha chains. The chain links TRBV11-3 to TRBJ2-7; possibly TRBD1 or TRBD2 for D (5 bases each). V was clipped by 5 bases and J by 0 bases, with 11 bases between them. The CDR3 sequence is 14 residues long. Germline V CDR1 and CDR2: SGHNT, YENEEA. This chain's CDR3 is CASSTEGSSYEQYF. CDR3 nucleotides: TGTGCCAGCAGCACAGAGGGGAGCTCCTACGAGCAGTACTTC. The entire variable domain, with the rest obtained from reference TRBV11-3 and TRBJ2-7, is as follows: EAGVVQSPRYKIIEKKQPVAFWCNPISGHNTLYWYLQNLGQGPELLIRYENEEAVDDSQLPKDRFSAERLKGVDSTLKIQPAELGDSAVYLCASSTEGSSYEQYFGPGTRLTVT.

By share, this clonotype counts as medium-sized. The library was built for alpha chains, so this beta chain is an off-target read and its size means little. The chain links TRBV19 to TRBJ1-5, with 7 bases lining up with TRBD1. This CDR3 has 16 residues. The germline gives CDR1 LNHDA, CDR2 SQIVND (reference sequence). With 6 bases clipped from V and 5 bases from J, the junction kept 13 bases outside the gene matches. The CDR3 loop reads CASSQPGTEYHQPQHF. The CDR3 coding sequence is TGTGCCAGTAGCCAGCCCGGGACAGAATATCATCAGCCCCAGCATTTT.

There are many counts of this clonotype. The library was prepared for alpha chains; this beta chain is a stray read, so its frequency means little. The rearrangement links TRBV12-3 or TRBV12-4 to TRBJ1-1; D is possibly TRBD1 (5 bases). The V end lost 8 bases, the J end lost 0 bases, and 16 bases lay between the germline ends. The CDR3 has 15 residues. The CDR3 region is CASCLKQGMNTEAFF. The CDR3 DNA sequence: TGTGCCAGCTGCCTGAAGCAGGGAATGAACACTGAAGCTTTCTTT.

This clonotype came up many times. Because the library targeted alpha chains, this beta chain is an off-target read whose size means little. This chain links TRBV20-1 with TRBJ2-3; 8 bases match TRBD2. Germline V lookup: CDR1 DFQATT, CDR2 SNEGSKA (reference sequence). This CDR3 spans 15 amino acids. Trimming cost V 3 bases and J 3 bases; bases outside gene matches: 8. The CDR3 loop reads CSASGAGGWTDTQYF. The CDR3 nucleotides are TGCAGTGCTAGTGGGGCGGGAGGTTGGACAGATACGCAGTATTTT.

Remarks on this clonotype: The library was designed around alpha chains, so this beta chain is a stray read whose abundance carries little weight. This chain joins TRBV12-3 or TRBV12-4 and TRBJ2-3, with unresolved D. Trimming removed 3 bases at V and 6 bases at J, with 10 bases between. This CDR3 spans 13 amino acids. The CDR3 protein is CASSLTPLDTQYF. The CDR3 DNA sequence: TGTGCCAGCAGTTTGACCCCGCTGGATACGCAGTATTTT.

By sample share, this clonotype is medium-sized. Found in a library prepared for alpha chains, this beta chain is an off-target read, and its abundance has little meaning. The V call is TRBV12-3 or TRBV12-4, the J call TRBJ2-1; TRBD2 matches at 7 bases. This CDR3 is 15 amino acids long. With 5 bases clipped from V and 0 bases from J, the junction kept 4 bases outside the gene matches. Here the CDR3 DNA reads TGTGCCAGCAGTAGGGGCGGGAGCTCCTACAATGAGCAGTTCTTC. It is translated as CASSRGGSSYNEQFF.

As concerns this clonotype: This beta chain is an unintended read in a library built for alpha chains; its size means little. V and J are TRBV7-2 and TRBJ2-3; tentative D call: TRBD2 (5 bases). In germline, CDR1 is SGHTA, CDR2 FQGNSA. V was clipped by 3 bases and J by 2 bases, with 9 bases between them. The CDR3 length is 14 residues. CDR3 bases: TGTGCCAGCAGCTTTCGGGGATTCACAGATACGCAGTATTTT. Amino acids: CASSFRGFTDTQYF.

Regarding this clonotype: The size of this beta chain means little, since it is a stray read in a library made for alpha chains. The chain links TRBV7-3 to TRBJ2-1; D assignment may be TRBD1 or TRBD2 (5 bases each). The length of the CDR3 is 15 residues. In germline, CDR1 is SGHTA, CDR2 FQGTGA. Trimming removed 1 base from V and 7 bases from J, with 14 bases in between. The CDR3 here is CASSLKGSGKNEQFF. The CDR3 DNA reads TGTGCCAGCAGCTTAAAGGGGTCCGGGAAGAATGAGCAGTTCTTC.

This clonotype was counted many times. As an off-target read in a library built for alpha chains, this beta chain has a frequency of little significance. The chain is built from TRBV20-1 and TRBJ2-2; 11 nucleotides line up with TRBD2. The J segment lost 4 bases and the V segment lost 2 bases, leaving 3 bases of the junction unmatched. Germline-derived CDR1 and CDR2 are DFQATT and SNEGSKA (reference sequence). This CDR3 region has 15 residues. CDR3: CSARPSGRLTGELFF. The CDR3 nucleotides are TGCAGTGCTAGACCTAGCGGGAGGCTCACCGGGGAGCTGTTTTTT.

As concerns this clonotype: Being one base from a much bigger clone, this may be a read error. This beta chain is off target for a library built for alpha chains, so its abundance means little. The chain recombines TRBV7-9 with TRBJ1-1; D gene unclear. There are 13 residues in the CDR3. CDR1 is SEHNR, CDR2 FQNEAQ, per germline (reference sequence). The CDR3 region has the DNA TGTGCCAGCAGCCCCACCGAATACACTGAAGATTTCTTT. This gives the protein CASSPTEYTEDFF.